The 20 T cell receptor beta chains below were found in one sample sequenced in a study of shared clonotypes between healthy human individuals. Sequencing was performed with immunoSEQ multiplex PCR; in TCRdb, only in-frame clones are kept and a portion is missing. Here the sample spans 2.5 million or so clones, 90% to 95% being singletons. Sequences were obtained from naive CD4+ T cells sorted from blood. The subset: CD45RA+ positively selected. The origin of the receptors is a man between 18 and 35 years old in good health.

The V and J genes are TRBV14 and TRBJ2-5, with a tentative D call TRBD2 (5 bases). Germline assignment: CDR1 SGHDN and CDR2 FVKESK. Trimming left V 3 bases short and J 7 bases short, with 12 bases between. This CDR3 is built from 13 residues. CDR3 in amino acids: CASSQFPGVTQYF. In nucleotides, the CDR3 is TGTGCCAGCAGCCAGTTCCCCGGGGTGACCCAGTACTTC.

This rearrangement joins TRBV2 to TRBJ1-1; the D gene is possibly TRBD1 (6 bases). Trimming took 4 bases from V and 1 from J, leaving 10 bases between them. Looked up from germline, CDR1 is SNHLY and CDR2 is FYNNEI. This CDR3 contains 14 residues. The CDR3 region has the DNA TGTGCCAGCAGTGTGGGGGGCGGGAACACTGAAGCTTTCTTT. It codes for CASSVGGGNTEAFF.

This CDR3 is CAINHGSTNYNEQFF. CDR3 nucleotides: TGTGCCATCAATCACGGTTCGACTAACTACAATGAGCAGTTCTTC. The chain couples TRBV10-3 to TRBJ2-1, with D maybe TRBD2 (5 bases). CDR3 length: 15 amino acids. V shed 7 bases and J shed 3 bases, with 16 bases lying between them. Germline CDR1 reads ENHRY; CDR2 reads SYGVKD.

The rearrangement uses TRBV19 and TRBJ2-1, with no clear D. Per germline, CDR1 LNHDA and CDR2 SQIVND (reference sequence). The CDR3 has 16 amino acids. The germline V and J ends were trimmed by 4 bases and 2 bases, with 15 bases remaining between them. In DNA, the CDR3 is TGTGCCAGTAGTACCATAACGGAACGTACCTACAATGAGCAGTTCTTC. Protein product: CASSTITERTYNEQFF.

V usage is TRBV12-5 and J usage is TRBJ1-1, with D maybe TRBD1 (6 bases). The V gene lost 6 bases and the J gene lost 4 bases, with 18 bases spanning the gap. The CDR3 has 15 residues. Germline V gene sequence: CDR1 LGHNT, CDR2 FRNRAP. The CDR3 region has the DNA TGTGCTAGTGGCCTTCGAAAAGGGGGGGCCACTGAAGCTTTCTTT. Translating gives CASGLRKGGATEAFF.

The chain combines TRBV19 with TRBJ1-6; 11 nucleotides agree with TRBD1. Germline V gives CDR1 LNHDA, CDR2 SQIVND (reference sequence). The ends lost 4 bases at V and 7 bases at J; junction bases unmatched: 3. The CDR3 has 15 residues. The CDR3 DNA sequence: TGTGCCAGTAGTAGACGGGACAGGGGGAATTCACCCCTCCACTTT. This gives the protein CASSRRDRGNSPLHF.

This chain links TRBV5-6 with TRBJ2-7, with 10 bases identical to TRBD1. The CDR3 is made up of 15 amino acids. Germline V gives CDR1 SGHDT, CDR2 YYEEEE. Trimming cost V 3 bases and J 7 bases; bases outside gene matches: 10. The CDR3 loop is CASSSTGQGFWEQYF. CDR3 nucleotides: TGTGCCAGCAGCTCAACGGGACAGGGGTTTTGGGAGCAGTACTTC.

As to this clone: Other nucleotide sequences in the sample specify the same CDR3. This chain joins TRBV5-1 and TRBJ2-3, with D perhaps TRBD1 or TRBD2 (5 bases each). The germline gives CDR1 SGHRS, CDR2 YFSETQ. V gave up 4 bases and J gave up 3 bases, with 9 bases separating them. CDR3 length equals 13 residues. CDR3 bases: TGCGCCAGCAGCCGGGACCCTACAGATACGCAGTATTTT. Its protein product is CASSRDPTDTQYF.

The sample holds one count of this clone. The chain combines TRBV19 with TRBJ2-1; the match to TRBD1 covers 7 bases. Germline V gives CDR1 LNHDA, CDR2 SQIVND (reference sequence). V lost 4 bases and J lost 11; bases outside the gene matches: 5. The CDR3 is 12 amino acids. CDR3 sequence (DNA): TGTGCCAGTAGTAACCGGGACAGCCAGCAGTTCTTC. It encodes CASSNRDSQQFF. The entire variable domain, with the rest obtained from reference TRBV19 and TRBJ2-1, is as follows: DGGITQSPKYLFRKEGQNVTLSCEQNLNHDAMYWYRQDPGQGLRLIYYSQIVNDFQKGDIAEGYSVSREKKESFPLTVTSAQKNPTAFYLCASSNRDSQQFFGPGTRLTVL.

V and J are TRBV5-4 and TRBJ2-4; possibly TRBD1 for D (6 bases). The CDR3 spans 14 residues. The ends were cut back, 2 bases at V and 7 bases at J, with 13 bases in the middle. Germline values: CDR1 SGHNT, CDR2 YYREEE (reference sequence). Here the CDR3 DNA reads TGTGCCAGCAGCTTACAGGGACCTCCTAACATTCAGTACTTC. Amino acid sequence: CASSLQGPPNIQYF.

A note on this clone: Other DNA variants within this sample encode the same CDR3. V is TRBV11-2 and J is TRBJ1-2, with a weak D call TRBD1 (5 bases). Germline CDR1 SGHAT, CDR2 FQNNGV. V lost 0 bases and J 4 bases, leaving 9 bases between the germline ends. The CDR3 loop spans 14 amino acids. CDR3 in amino acids: CASSLDQGGYGYTF. CDR3 nucleotides: TGTGCCAGCAGCTTAGACCAGGGAGGCTATGGCTACACCTTC.

The chain joins TRBV4-2 to TRBJ2-5; D may be TRBD2 (6 bases). Germline CDR1 reads LGHNA; CDR2 reads YNFKEQ. The CDR3 contains 16 residues. Between the trimmed V and J ends, which lost 0 bases and 4 bases, there was a span of 15 bases. DNA for the CDR3: TGTGCCAGCAGCCAAGACCTTTCTAGCGTCCCAGAGACCCAGTACTTC. Translated, it gives CASSQDLSSVPETQYF.

J is TRBJ2-7 and V is TRBV6-1; maybe TRBD1 (6 bases). The germline V gene encodes CDR1 MNHNS and CDR2 SASEGT. V was cut by 3 bases and J by 2 bases, with 17 bases left in between. This CDR3 contains 16 residues. Here the CDR3 reads CASSDPTGSKPYEQYF. The CDR3 bases are TGTGCCAGCAGTGACCCAACAGGGAGCAAGCCCTACGAGCAGTACTTC.

This chain joins TRBV4-3 and TRBJ2-3; 12 nucleotides line up with TRBD2. Germline CDR1 and CDR2: LGHNA and YSLEER. The V gene end was trimmed by 3 bases and the J gene end by 2 bases; junction bases not matched to a gene: 3. The CDR3 extends over 16 amino acids. CDR3 nucleotides: TGCGCCAGCAGCCACCGGACTAGCGGGAACACAGATACGCAGTATTTT. Its translation: CASSHRTSGNTDTQYF.

The chain joins TRBV5-1 to TRBJ2-2, with a possible D match to TRBD2 (6 bases). The CDR3 loop spans 17 amino acids. Germline V CDR1 and CDR2: SGHRS, YFSETQ. V lost 3 bases and J 0 bases, leaving 15 bases between the germline ends. CDR3 sequence: CASSSEKGTANTGELFF. CDR3 nucleotide sequence: TGCGCCAGCAGCTCGGAGAAGGGGACTGCGAACACCGGGGAGCTGTTTTTT.

The V and J genes are TRBV4-3 and TRBJ2-1; D may be TRBD2 (7 bases). Trimming cost V 1 base and J 9 bases, with 16 bases left between them. Germline CDR1 reads LGHNA; CDR2 reads YSLEER. This CDR3 has 15 amino acids. The CDR3: CASSQGGGGLAEQFF. The CDR3 region has the DNA TGCGCCAGCAGCCAAGGGGGGGGCGGACTCGCTGAGCAGTTCTTC.

The chain recombines TRBV11-2 with TRBJ2-5; D is uncertain. The CDR3 is 15 amino acids. Germline V gene data show CDR1 as SGHAT and CDR2 as FQNNGV. V lost 5 bases to trimming and J lost 1 base, with 14 bases between them. The chain's CDR3 is CASSPSPGFQETQYF. The DNA for the CDR3 is TGTGCCAGCAGCCCCTCTCCCGGGTTCCAAGAGACCCAGTACTTC. The full variable domain, rest sourced from reference TRBV11-2 and TRBJ2-5, is EAGVAQSPRYKIIEKRQSVAFWCNPISGHATLYWYQQILGQGPKLLIQFQNNGVVDDSQLPKDRFSAERLKGVDSTLKIQPAKLEDSAVYLCASSPSPGFQETQYFGPGTRLLVL.

The V and J genes are TRBV5-1 and TRBJ2-5; possible D gene TRBD1, 7 bases. With 3 bases removed from V and 5 bases from J, the gap between germline ends came to 14 bases. This CDR3 has 14 residues. The germline CDR1 and CDR2 sequences are SGHRS and YFSETQ. DNA for the CDR3: TGCGCCAGCAGCTACAGGGGAGGAGGGGAGACCCAGTACTTC. Amino acids: CASSYRGGGETQYF.

The gene calls are TRBV7-9 and TRBJ1-2; D is undetermined. The CDR3 runs 11 residues. Trimming removed 1 base at V and 12 bases at J, with 9 bases between. Germline values: CDR1 SEHNR, CDR2 FQNEAQ (reference sequence). This CDR3 is CASSLGVGHTF. The CDR3 DNA follows: TGTGCCAGCAGCTTAGGGGTAGGGCACACCTTC.

Here the CDR3 reads CASSYSARPAGELFF. As DNA, the CDR3 is TGTGCCAGCAGTTACTCGGCCAGGCCTGCCGGGGAGCTGTTTTTT. V usage is TRBV6-6 and J usage is TRBJ2-2; D uncertain. Germline CDR1 is MNHNY and CDR2 is SVGAGI (reference sequence). Trimming pared 0 bases from V and 6 bases from J, leaving 11 bases between. The CDR3 totals 15 residues.